One and the same sample provided the 6 T cell receptor beta chains below, sequenced in a study of T cell responses to AZD1222 COVID-19 vaccine (dated by TCRdb to the early 2020s). The sample's time point label, in plain terms: baseline before first vaccination. Libraries came from the immunoSEQ multiplex PCR assay. This is the immuneACCESS table as TCRdb keeps it, with only in-frame sequences that have V and J called. A part of the clones is gone; compared with another copy, unresolved V genes explain less than half, and the rest is unexplained. The sample table records about 100,000 clones; just over 90% of these occur just once. Of the sample, approximately 1.2% is held by the ten largest clones. Sequences were derived from peripheral blood, sampled on day 0 of AZD1222 vaccination. The receptors derive from an adult in good health.

V gene TRBV6-5 combines with J gene TRBJ1-6, with D tentatively TRBD1 (6 bases). V shed 7 bases and J shed 8 bases, with 12 bases lying between them. Germline CDR1 and CDR2: MNHEY and SVGAGI. The CDR3 length is 13 residues. The CDR3 region is CASNPGGYSPLHF. For the CDR3, the DNA is TGTGCCAGCAACCCCGGGGGCTATTCACCCCTCCACTTT.

The gene calls are TRBV19 and TRBJ1-2; TRBD1 might be the D (6 bases). This CDR3 spans 12 amino acids. V was trimmed by 5 bases and J by 6 bases, leaving 10 bases between them. Per germline, CDR1 LNHDA and CDR2 SQIVND (reference sequence). The CDR3 reads CASSGWTDGYTF. The CDR3 nucleotides are TGTGCCAGTAGTGGATGGACAGATGGCTACACCTTC. The whole variable domain, remainder taken from reference TRBV19 and TRBJ1-2, is DGGITQSPKYLFRKEGQNVTLSCEQNLNHDAMYWYRQDPGQGLRLIYYSQIVNDFQKGDIAEGYSVSREKKESFPLTVTSAQKNPTAFYLCASSGWTDGYTFGSGTRLTVV.

The chain carries TRBV29-1 and TRBJ2-2; no clear D gene. V was clipped by 5 bases and J by 5 bases, with 6 bases between them. Germline V gene sequence: CDR1 SQVTM, CDR2 ANQGSEA. The CDR3 is 11 residues long. Here the CDR3 DNA reads TGCAGCGTTCGCAGTACCGGGGAGCTGTTTTTT. Amino acid sequence: CSVRSTGELFF.

The rearrangement links TRBV24-1 to TRBJ2-1, with D perhaps TRBD2 (7 bases). This CDR3 comprises 16 residues. The V end was cut by 5 bases, the J end by 3 bases, with 16 bases between. Germline assignment: CDR1 KGHDR and CDR2 SFDVKD. The CDR3 here is CATSGTSGTYYNEQFF. CDR3 bases: TGTGCCACCAGTGGCACCAGCGGGACATACTACAATGAGCAGTTCTTC.

CDR3 protein: CASSMSGDYGYTF. The DNA of the CDR3 is TGTGCCAGTAGTATGTCAGGGGACTATGGCTACACCTTC. This sequence joins TRBV19 and TRBJ1-2, with TRBD1 as a possible D gene (6 bases). Germline lookup yields CDR1 LNHDA and CDR2 SQIVND (reference sequence). The V gene lost 3 bases and the J gene lost 3 bases, with 8 bases spanning the gap. The CDR3 spans 13 residues.

This clone was recorded a few times. The rearrangement links TRBV28 to TRBJ1-1; maybe TRBD1 (5 bases). Germline V gene lookup returns CDR1 MDHEN and CDR2 SYDVKM. The CDR3 runs 11 residues. The V end lost 3 bases, the J end lost 8 bases, and 7 bases lay between the germline ends. CDR3 bases: TGTGCCAGCAGTTTCCACAGGGAAGCTTTCTTT. This gives the protein CASSFHREAFF.